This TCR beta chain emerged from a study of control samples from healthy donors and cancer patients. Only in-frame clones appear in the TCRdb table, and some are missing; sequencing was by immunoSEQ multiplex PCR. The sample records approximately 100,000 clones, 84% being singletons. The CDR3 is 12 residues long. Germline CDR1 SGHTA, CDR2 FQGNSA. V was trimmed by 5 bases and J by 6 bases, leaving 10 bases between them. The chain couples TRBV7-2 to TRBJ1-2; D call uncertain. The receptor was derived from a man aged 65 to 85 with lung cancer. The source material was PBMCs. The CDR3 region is CASSPRVHGYTF. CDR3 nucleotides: TGTGCCAGCAGCCCGAGGGTTCATGGCTACACCTTC.